This T cell receptor (beta chain) was recovered during a study of control samples from healthy donors and cancer patients. The assay was immunoSEQ multiplex PCR, and TCRdb's table has in-frame clones only and misses some. The table includes tens of thousands of clones, less than 90% detected once. V lost 6 bases to trimming and J lost 1 base, with 9 bases between them. Germline V gene data show CDR1 as SGHVS and CDR2 as FNYEAQ. The CDR3 totals 14 residues. This receptor was taken from a woman in her 70s in good health. The material sequenced was blood. The chain couples TRBV7-6 to TRBJ1-4; possible D gene TRBD1, 6 bases. CDR3 bases: TGTGCCAGCAGTTTACAGGGAACTAATGAAAAACTGTTTTTT. This codes for CASSLQGTNEKLFF.